This T cell receptor (beta chain) appears in the sequencing data of a study of brain T cells in children with intractable seizures. Noted time point: blood from clinic visit 5 months post-surgery; TSC patient then seizure free. The sequenced cases were selected for having the highest brain T cell transcript signatures. At least one anti-epileptic drug was given before surgery. Comments on this clone: Its target is unknown.

Study outcomes and limitations: Clones missing pre-surgery may reflect undersampling of that blood sample. Patients' HCMV serostatus was unknown; virus specificity rests on CDR3 similarity alone.

This CDR3 contains 13 residues. Trimming left V 2 bases short and J 5 bases short, with 9 bases between. CDR1 SEHNR and CDR2 FQNEAQ come from the germline V gene (reference sequence). The method was immunoSEQ multiplex PCR; TCRdb's version includes in-frame clones alone and lacks a portion of them. The sample includes about 340,000 clones, over 90% of them seen just once. The clonotype comes from a boy younger than two with tuberous sclerosis and intractable seizures. The chain carries TRBV7-9 and TRBJ2-5, with D possibly matching TRBD2 (6 bases). The material was peripheral blood, obtained approximately 5 months after surgery. The CDR3 is CASSLREKETQYF. For the CDR3, the DNA is TGTGCCAGCAGCTTACGGGAGAAGGAGACCCAGTACTTC. Full variable domain (outside the CDR3, taken from reference TRBV7-9 and TRBJ2-5): DTGVSQNPRHKITKRGQNVTFRCDPISEHNRLYWYRQTLGQGPEFLTYFQNEAQLEKSRLLSDRFSAERPKGSFSTLEIQRTEQGDSAMYLCASSLREKETQYFGPGTRLLVL.